A selection of T cell receptor beta chains follows, all from one sample in a study of Ad26.COV2.S vaccination and SARS-CoV-2 variants. Produced via immunoSEQ multiplex PCR; TCRdb's table is partial and in-frame only. The repertoire includes 300,000 to 350,000 clones, under 90% of them detected once, and approximately 5% sits in the top ten. The sequences come from peripheral blood, collected in a trial of Ad26.COV2.S vaccine versus placebo. The source of these receptors is a person between 18 and 60 years old who received the Ad26.COV2.S COVID-19 vaccine or a placebo. CDR3s leave out the opening cysteine and the closing phenylalanine or tryptophan.

V gene,CDR3 protein
TRBV7-8,ASSALQAGSNEQF
TRBV2,ASGRLAGGYNEQF
TRBV7-9,ASRAGTGLRDTQY
TRBV5-6,ASSLTQINEKLF
TRBV7-7,ASSPQQGTLAQPQH
TRBV5-8,ASSSSRTAYSNQPQH
TRBV11-2,ASNKKETGVSLMNTEAF
TRBV28,ASSLINEQF
TRBV18,ASSPLGTGGNQPQH
TRBV28,ASSSPLGTRTYNEQF
TRBV11-3,ASRYRSVGTGELF
TRBV27,ASSQNAKKETQY
TRBV25-1,ASSEQGMGNTIY
TRBV28,ASSSWYRNEQF
TRBV19,ASSIRTGDYEKLF
TRBV11-3,ASSLDVVGETQY
TRBV6-5,ASSYSGFTEAF
TRBV4-3,ASSQGTGFNEKLF
TRBV18,ASTLHQGSDQPQH
TRBV4-1,ASSQSGRATNEKLF
TRBV19,ASSPGTSGSGVEQF
TRBV19,ASSIDAYSGNTIY
TRBV28,ASGIGVTEAF
TRBV14,ASSQNTGTGNTEAF
TRBV7-9,ASSLSQANTEAF
TRBV7-2,ASSPRGGPHGYT
TRBV4-3,ASSQPLDGGGASKNIQY
TRBV3-1/TRBV3-2,ASSQAGNGFYGYT
TRBV4-1,ASSRTSGSYNEQF
TRBV7-2,ASSLGTANYGYT